Below, 25 T cell receptor beta chains from the same sample are listed, as sequenced in a study of cytomegalovirus exposure and HLA in healthy donors. The PCR ran on 60 Vbeta and 13 Jbeta primers. Sequencing used immunoSEQ multiplex PCR; TCRdb keeps in-frame clones, though not all of them. The table shows under 130,000 clones, with 65% to 80% occurring only once. Specimen: PBMCs. The receptors come from a woman aged 40 to 50 in good health and CMV-seronegative.

The chain uses TRBV2 and TRBJ2-2, with 8 bases identical to TRBD2. Germline lookup yields CDR1 SNHLY and CDR2 FYNNEI. V lost 4 bases and J lost 7; bases outside the gene matches: 11. CDR3 length: 16 residues. CDR3 coding DNA: TGTGCCAGCAGTGGGGACCCCTTCAGCGGGGGCGGGGAGCTGTTTTTT. Translated, it gives CASSGDPFSGGGELFF.

The chain uses TRBV19 and TRBJ2-5, with TRBD2 matching 7 bases. The V segment lost 5 bases and the J segment 2 bases; nucleotides outside the gene matches: 11. CDR3 size: 16 residues. The germline CDR1 and CDR2 sequences are LNHDA and SQIVND (reference sequence). CDR3 sequence reads: CASSPGRTRAQETQYF. The CDR3 coding sequence is TGTGCCAGTAGTCCCGGCCGGACTAGAGCTCAAGAGACCCAGTACTTC. Complete variable domain (other parts from reference TRBV19 and TRBJ2-5): DGGITQSPKYLFRKEGQNVTLSCEQNLNHDAMYWYRQDPGQGLRLIYYSQIVNDFQKGDIAEGYSVSREKKESFPLTVTSAQKNPTAFYLCASSPGRTRAQETQYFGPGTRLLVL.

The gene calls are TRBV7-9 and TRBJ1-4; TRBD1 might be the D (5 bases). The CDR3 is 12 residues long. Between the trimmed V and J ends, which lost 7 bases and 4 bases, there was a span of 7 bases. CDR1 is SEHNR and CDR2 is FQNEAQ in the germline V gene (reference sequence). The CDR3: CASKTDNEKLFF. DNA of the CDR3: TGTGCCAGCAAGACAGATAATGAAAAACTGTTTTTT.

The V call is TRBV5-5, the J call TRBJ2-3, with 11 bases that match TRBD2. Looked up from germline, CDR1 is SGHKS and CDR2 is YYEKEE (reference sequence). With 2 bases clipped from V and 4 bases from J, the junction kept 6 bases outside the gene matches. The CDR3 runs 16 residues. CDR3 region: CASSLASGRIADTQYF. The CDR3 bases are TGTGCCAGCAGCTTAGCTAGCGGGAGGATTGCAGATACGCAGTATTTT.

This chain links TRBV11-2 with TRBJ1-5; TRBD1 might be the D (6 bases). Germline assignment: CDR1 SGHAT and CDR2 FQNNGV. V gave up 4 bases and J gave up 5 bases, with 15 bases separating them. This CDR3 region has 15 residues. The CDR3 bases are TGTGCCAGCAGCTCTCCTCAGGGGCATCATCAGCCCCAGCATTTT. Its protein is CASSSPQGHHQPQHF.

This rearrangement joins TRBV4-3 to TRBJ2-1, with D possibly matching TRBD2 (5 bases). This CDR3 spans 13 amino acids. The V end was cut by 5 bases, the J end by 9 bases, with 14 bases between. Looked up from germline, CDR1 is LGHNA and CDR2 is YSLEER. CDR3 region: CASSSTHLAEQFF. CDR3 nucleotides: TGCGCCAGCAGCTCGACCCACCTAGCTGAGCAGTTCTTC.

V gene TRBV6-5 combines with J gene TRBJ2-1; TRBD2 matches 7 bases. Germline CDR1 MNHEY, CDR2 SVGAGI. The length of the CDR3 is 13 residues. Germline trimming cut 6 bases from V and 3 bases from J; bases unmatched to any gene: 2. CDR3 region: CASRAGVYNEQFF. Here the CDR3 DNA reads TGTGCCAGCAGGGCGGGAGTCTACAATGAGCAGTTCTTC.

This clone appeared once. The rearrangement links TRBV18 to TRBJ1-2, with a tentative D call TRBD1 (6 bases). The V and J ends lost 3 bases and 2 bases respectively, with 19 bases between them. CDR3 length: 17 residues. Germline V lookup: CDR1 KGHSH, CDR2 LQKENI. CDR3 DNA sequence: TGTGCCAGCTCACCTTGGATACAGGGAGAAAAGAACTATGGCTACACCTTC. This encodes CASSPWIQGEKNYGYTF.

The gene calls are TRBV5-6 and TRBJ1-6; a possible D gene is TRBD1 (5 bases). CDR1 is SGHDT and CDR2 is YYEEEE in the germline V gene. The CDR3 consists of 17 residues. The V and J ends lost 0 bases and 2 bases respectively, with 12 bases between them. The CDR3 coding sequence is TGTGCCAGCAGCTTGGCTGGCAGGGTAACCTATAATTCACCCCTCCACTTT. Protein product: CASSLAGRVTYNSPLHF.

This chain uses TRBV7-2 with TRBJ2-3; tentative D call: TRBD2 (5 bases). The V and J ends lost 5 bases and 1 base respectively, with 16 bases between them. Germline V gives CDR1 SGHTA, CDR2 FQGNSA. The CDR3 is 16 amino acids. CDR3 sequence: CASSTKSGSGTDTQYF. CDR3 bases: TGTGCCAGCAGCACGAAGTCGGGGAGTGGCACAGATACGCAGTATTTT.

The genes are TRBV4-3 and TRBJ2-1; the match to TRBD2 covers 15 bases. CDR1 is LGHNA, CDR2 YSLEER, per germline. Unmatched junction bases numbered 7, after V lost 4 bases and J lost 3 bases. This CDR3 contains 18 residues. The DNA for the CDR3 is TGCGCCAGCAGCCCAGGACTAGCGGGAGGGTCCCTCTACAATGAGCAGTTCTTC. This sequence encodes CASSPGLAGGSLYNEQFF.

This rearrangement joins TRBV7-9 to TRBJ1-5; maybe TRBD1 (5 bases). The CDR3 is 18 amino acids. The V gene lost 5 bases and the J gene lost 0 bases, with 20 bases spanning the gap. In germline, CDR1 is SEHNR, CDR2 FQNEAQ (reference sequence). CDR3 coding DNA: TGTGCCAGCAGCCGAACCCCAGACAGTCTATATAGCAATCAGCCCCAGCATTTT. Protein: CASSRTPDSLYSNQPQHF.

The chain couples TRBV9 to TRBJ1-1; D uncertain. Per the germline V gene, CDR1 is SGDLS and CDR2 is YYNGEE. Deletions cut 0 bases from V and 1 base from J, with 10 bases between. The CDR3 has 15 amino acids. CDR3 protein: CASSVALGGNTEAFF. The DNA for the CDR3 is TGTGCCAGCAGCGTAGCACTGGGAGGGAACACTGAAGCTTTCTTT.

The V and J genes are TRBV9 and TRBJ2-1; D gene unclear. The CDR3 spans 12 residues. Germline V gene lookup returns CDR1 SGDLS and CDR2 YYNGEE. V lost 3 bases, J lost 7 bases, and 8 bases lay in between. CDR3: CASSGVGNEQFF. The CDR3 DNA reads TGTGCCAGCAGCGGGGTCGGGAATGAGCAGTTCTTC. Together with reference TRBV9 and TRBJ2-1, the CDR3 gives the full variable domain: DSGVTQTPKHLITATGQRVTLRCSPRSGDLSVYWYQQSLDQGLQFLIQYYNGEERAKGNILERFSAQQFPDLHSELNLSSLELGDSALYFCASSGVGNEQFFGPGTRLTVL.

The chain has TRBV4-1 and TRBJ1-2; D is possibly TRBD1 (6 bases). V lost 1 base and J 0 bases, leaving 15 bases between the germline ends. Germline V gene sequence: CDR1 MGHRA, CDR2 YSYEKL. This CDR3 comprises 17 residues. The CDR3 bases are TGCGCCAGCAGCCAAGGGACAGCAACGAGTCCTAACTATGGCTACACCTTC. It yields the protein CASSQGTATSPNYGYTF.

This sequence joins TRBV10-3 and TRBJ2-5, with TRBD2 identical over 7 bases. This CDR3 has 14 residues. From germline, CDR1 is ENHRY and CDR2 SYGVKD. Losses at the gene ends were 4 bases for V and 2 bases for J; bases not matched to a gene: 4. This chain's CDR3 is CAISGRGTQETQYF. The CDR3 coding sequence is TGTGCCATCAGTGGGCGGGGGACTCAAGAGACCCAGTACTTC.

This chain uses TRBV19 with TRBJ2-3, with D maybe TRBD2 (5 bases). Germline assignment: CDR1 LNHDA and CDR2 SQIVND (reference sequence). The CDR3 runs to 15 residues. The V end lost 3 bases, the J end lost 4 bases, and 14 bases lay between the germline ends. The DNA of the CDR3 is TGTGCCAGTAGTATCGAGGGCGTTGAGGCAGATACGCAGTATTTT. This gives the protein CASSIEGVEADTQYF.

The chain couples TRBV28 to TRBJ1-5; no reliable D call. Trimming took 6 bases from V and 2 from J, leaving 5 bases between them. Germline V gene data show CDR1 as MDHEN and CDR2 as SYDVKM. This CDR3 region has 12 residues. The CDR3 bases are TGTGCCAGCAGCCCAGGCAATCAGCCCCAGCATTTT. Encoded protein: CASSPGNQPQHF.

This chain links TRBV7-9 with TRBJ1-4, with D uncertain. The CDR3 has 13 amino acids. Germline V gene data show CDR1 as SEHNR and CDR2 as FQNEAQ (reference sequence). The germline V and J ends were trimmed by 2 bases and 7 bases, with 8 bases remaining between them. CDR3 in amino acids: CASSLRDREKLFF. DNA for the CDR3: TGTGCCAGCAGCTTAAGAGATCGTGAAAAACTGTTTTTT.

The rearrangement joins TRBV30 to TRBJ1-5; D is possibly TRBD1 (6 bases). The V end lost 2 bases, the J end lost 4 bases, and 21 bases lay between the germline ends. Germline V CDR1 and CDR2: GTSNPN, SVGIG (reference sequence). The CDR3 extends over 17 amino acids. The CDR3 DNA follows: TGTGCCTGGAGTATTACGGTCGGGGAGAGGGGGAATCAGCCCCAGCATTTT. Translation gives CAWSITVGERGNQPQHF.

The rearrangement joins TRBV6-6 to TRBJ2-1; TRBD2 matches 7 bases. This CDR3 comprises 16 residues. Germline CDR1 reads MNHNY; CDR2 reads SVGAGI (reference sequence). Trimming at V came to 5 bases and at J to 1 base, leaving 8 bases not matched to a gene. CDR3 bases: TGTGCCAGCAGTCACCGCGGGGGATCGTCCTACAATGAGCAGTTCTTC. Protein product: CASSHRGGSSYNEQFF.

The chain links TRBV27 to TRBJ2-5; TRBD2 matches at 11 bases. The germline V gene has CDR1 MNHEY and CDR2 SMNVEV (reference sequence). The CDR3 runs to 17 residues. After removal of 6 bases from V and 2 bases from J, the junction contained 11 bases not matched to a gene. The CDR3 DNA follows: TGTGCCAGCAGAACCAGAACTAGCGGGAGCCCTCAAGAGACCCAGTACTTC. Translation gives CASRTRTSGSPQETQYF.

This chain links TRBV2 with TRBJ2-2, with D possibly being TRBD2 (6 bases). The CDR3 sequence is 15 residues long. The germline gives CDR1 SNHLY, CDR2 FYNNEI. V was cut by 7 bases and J by 1 base, with 13 bases left in between. In DNA, the CDR3 is TGTGCCAGCATAGCGGACAAGGGGAACACCGGGGAGCTGTTTTTT. This gives the protein CASIADKGNTGELFF.

This clone was detected only once. This chain links TRBV7-9 with TRBJ1-2, with D uncertain. V lost 8 bases and J 8 bases, leaving 15 bases between the germline ends. The germline gives CDR1 SEHNR, CDR2 FQNEAQ (reference sequence). This CDR3 region has 12 residues. The CDR3 sequence: CASSSGFIGYTF. In DNA, the CDR3 is TGTGCCAGCTCCTCGGGTTTTATCGGCTACACCTTC.

The CDR3 DNA reads as TGTGCCAGCAGTACACGGAGCTCCTACAATGAGCAGTTCTTC. Translated, it gives CASSTRSSYNEQFF. The chain recombines TRBV6-1 with TRBJ2-1, with D uncertain. Germline values: CDR1 MNHNS, CDR2 SASEGT. The CDR3 is 14 amino acids. With 5 bases removed from V and 0 bases from J, the gap between germline ends came to 8 bases.